The clone carrying this T cell receptor beta chain has a count of ten or more. The antigen is not known. Using RNA transcripts as the source, TCR beta CDR3 regions were amplified. Initially, a first-round RT-PCR of the TCR CDR3 employed the HTBI primer set. MiXCR, applied by TCRdb to the multiplex PCR reads, yields one record per CDR3 protein. This sample has about 410,000 distinct CDR3 sequences, with about 14% found just once. This specimen comes from a study of T cells in Graves' hyperthyroidism and ophthalmopathy. Background on the study: At the time of initial diagnosis and before any treatment, peripheral blood was collected. Findings and caveats of the study: Among clonotypes expanded in thyroid above 0.001, most were also found in blood.

Trimming left V 5 bases short and J 4 bases short, with 9 bases between. Looked up from germline, CDR1 is SGHVS and CDR2 is FQNEAQ. The CDR3 loop spans 13 amino acids. This sequence joins TRBV7-8 and TRBJ2-1; weak D call: TRBD2 (5 bases). The sample taken for sequencing was blood. The TCR comes from a woman aged 30 to 39 with Graves' ophthalmopathy. The CDR3 DNA reads TGTGCCAGCAGCCCGGGAAAGTACAATGAGCAGTTCTTC. This codes for CASSPGKYNEQFF.